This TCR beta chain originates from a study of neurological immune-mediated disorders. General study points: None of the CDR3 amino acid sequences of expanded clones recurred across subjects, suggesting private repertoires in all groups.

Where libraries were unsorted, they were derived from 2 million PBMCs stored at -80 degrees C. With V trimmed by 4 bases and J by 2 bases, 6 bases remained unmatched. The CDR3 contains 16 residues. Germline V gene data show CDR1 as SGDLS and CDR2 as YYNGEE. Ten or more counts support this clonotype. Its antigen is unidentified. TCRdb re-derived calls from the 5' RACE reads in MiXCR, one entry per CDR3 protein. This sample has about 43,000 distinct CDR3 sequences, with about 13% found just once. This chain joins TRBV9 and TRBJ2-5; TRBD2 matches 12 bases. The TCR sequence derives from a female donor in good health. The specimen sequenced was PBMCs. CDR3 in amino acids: CASSPNGLAGQETQYF. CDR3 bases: TGTGCCAGCAGCCCGAACGGACTAGCGGGGCAAGAGACCCAGTACTTC.